The rows below give T cell receptor beta chains drawn from one sample of a study of blood T cell dynamics during melanoma immunotherapy. Method: immunoSEQ multiplex PCR; TCRdb's copy keeps in-frame clones and lacks some. Of approximately 14,000 clones in the sample, roughly 85% were seen once. The starting material was blood, obtained from a patient treated with checkpoint blockade. The receptors derive from a human donor with melanoma. Each CDR3 is given with its conserved first and last residue. A D gene is named only where the DNA matches it firmly. Expanded clones are given a class, and other clones once, few, many or no size at all.

clone_size	d_call	v_call	j_call	cdr3_nt	cdr3_aa
-	-	TRBV30	TRBJ2-5	TGTGCTCGGAAGTCCGTCTGGCGGGAGACCCAGTACTTC	CARKSVWRETQYF
-	-	TRBV15	TRBJ2-3	TGTGCCACCAGCAGAGATGGTGGAACTTCGACAGATACGCAGTATTTT	CATSRDGGTSTDTQYF
once	-	TRBV6-4	TRBJ2-1	TGTGCCAGCAGTGAAGGTAACGGGCCTCACAATGAGCAGTTCTTC	CASSEGNGPHNEQFF
-	TRBD1	TRBV7-9	TRBJ1-6	TGTGCCAGCAGTGACAGGGTAGAGTCACCCCTCCACTTT	CASSDRVESPLHF
-	-	TRBV7-8	TRBJ2-1	TGTGCCAGCAGCTTATTTGTGACAGGGAGGAATGAGCAGTTCTTC	CASSLFVTGRNEQFF
once	-	TRBV4-3	TRBJ2-1	TGCGCCAGCAGCCAAGGTGATAAGTTCTGGGCTAGATCGGGCAATGAGCAGTTCTTC	CASSQGDKFWARSGNEQFF
-	-	TRBV7-3	TRBJ2-5	TGTGCCAGCAGGACGGGACTCCAGGGAGAGACCCAGTACTTC	CASRTGLQGETQYF
-	TRBD2	TRBV29-1	TRBJ2-1	TGCAGCGTTGGGCCAGCGGGAGTTCCTGAGCAGTTCTTC	CSVGPAGVPEQFF
few	TRBD2	TRBV7-9	TRBJ2-2	TGTGCCAGTAATACCGGGACTAGCGGAGCCGGGGAGCTGTTTTTT	CASNTGTSGAGELFF
-	TRBD1	TRBV6-1	TRBJ2-2	TGTGCCAGCAGTCCAGGGACAGCAAACACCGGGGAGCTGTTTTTT	CASSPGTANTGELFF
-	TRBD1	TRBV30	TRBJ1-5	TGTGCCTGGAGTACGGGACAGGGCAATCAGCCCCAGCATTTT	CAWSTGQGNQPQHF
-	-	TRBV27	TRBJ2-3	TGTGCCAGCAGTCAGGCAGATACGCAGTATTTT	CASSQADTQYF
-	TRBD2	TRBV2	TRBJ2-3	TGTGCCAGCAGTGGGGGGACTAGCGGCCGCACAGATACGCAGTATTTT	CASSGGTSGRTDTQYF
-	TRBD1	TRBV5-4	TRBJ1-4	TGTGCCAGCAGCTCAGGGGGTTTTAATGAAAAACTGTTTTTT	CASSSGGFNEKLFF
-	-	TRBV21-1	TRBJ1-4	TGTGCCAGCAGCAGTGACAGGGACAGGGAAGAGCGGGATGAAAAACTGTTTTTT	CASSSDRDREERDEKLFF
-	-	TRBV27	TRBJ2-1	TGTGCCAGCAGTTCAAATAGTAAGCTTGAGCAGTTCTTC	CASSSNSKLEQFF
-	-	TRBV5-1	TRBJ2-3	TGCGCCAGCAGCTTTACCGGGACCATCACAGATACGCAGTATTTT	CASSFTGTITDTQYF
-	TRBD2	TRBV28	TRBJ2-6	TGTGCCAGCGGCGGGACTAGCGGGAAGGGGGCCAACGTCCTGACTTTC	CASGGTSGKGANVLTF
-	TRBD2	TRBV7-2	TRBJ2-6	TGTGCCAGCAGCTTCCGGGAGGGCCTCGTTGGGGCCAACGTCCTGACTTTC	CASSFREGLVGANVLTF
-	TRBD2	TRBV7-3	TRBJ2-1	TGTGCCAGCAGCTTCCAAACTAGCGCGGTGTACAATGAGCAGTTCTTC	CASSFQTSAVYNEQFF
-	-	TRBV6-5	TRBJ2-3	TGTGCCAGCAGTTACTCCAGGGAAACAGATACGCAGTATTTT	CASSYSRETDTQYF
-	-	TRBV9	TRBJ1-1	TGTGCCAGCAGCGTAGGGGGTTCGGCAAACATGAACACTGAAGCTTTCTTT	CASSVGGSANMNTEAFF
-	TRBD2	TRBV7-9	TRBJ2-5	TGTGCCAGCAGCTCACAGACTAGCGGGAGTATGAAGACCCAGTACTTC	CASSSQTSGSMKTQYF